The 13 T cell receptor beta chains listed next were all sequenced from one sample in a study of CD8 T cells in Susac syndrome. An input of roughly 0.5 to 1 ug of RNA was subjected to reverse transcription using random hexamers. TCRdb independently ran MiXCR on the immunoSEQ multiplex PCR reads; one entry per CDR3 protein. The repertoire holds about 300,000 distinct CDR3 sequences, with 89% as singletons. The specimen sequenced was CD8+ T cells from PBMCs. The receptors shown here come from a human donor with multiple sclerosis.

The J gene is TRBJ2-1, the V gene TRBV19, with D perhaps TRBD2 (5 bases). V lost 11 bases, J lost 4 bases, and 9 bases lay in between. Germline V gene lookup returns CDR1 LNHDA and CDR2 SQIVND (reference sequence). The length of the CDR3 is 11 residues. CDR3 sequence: CAVANYNEQFF. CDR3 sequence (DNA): TGTGCCGTAGCGAATTACAATGAGCAGTTCTTC. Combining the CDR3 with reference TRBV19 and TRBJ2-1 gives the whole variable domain DGGITQSPKYLFRKEGQNVTLSCEQNLNHDAMYWYRQDPGQGLRLIYYSQIVNDFQKGDIAEGYSVSREKKESFPLTVTSAQKNPTAFYLCAVANYNEQFFGPGTRLTVL.

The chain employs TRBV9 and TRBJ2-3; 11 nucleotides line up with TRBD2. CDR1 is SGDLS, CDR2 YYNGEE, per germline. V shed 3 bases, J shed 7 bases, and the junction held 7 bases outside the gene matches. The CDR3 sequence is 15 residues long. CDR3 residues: CASSGLAGGPNTQYF. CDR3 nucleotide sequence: TGTGCCAGCAGCGGTTTAGCGGGAGGGCCGAATACGCAGTATTTT.

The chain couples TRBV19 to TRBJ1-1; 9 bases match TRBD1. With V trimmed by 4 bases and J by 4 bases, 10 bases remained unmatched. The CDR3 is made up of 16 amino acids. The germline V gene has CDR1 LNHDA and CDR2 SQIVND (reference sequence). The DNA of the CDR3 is TGTGCCAGTAGTACAACGGCCGGGACAGGGCGCACTGAAGCTTTCTTT. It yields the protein CASSTTAGTGRTEAFF.

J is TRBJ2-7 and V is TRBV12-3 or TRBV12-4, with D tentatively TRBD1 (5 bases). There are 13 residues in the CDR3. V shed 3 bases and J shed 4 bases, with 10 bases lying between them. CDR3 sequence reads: CASSLSRGYEQYF. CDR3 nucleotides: TGTGCCAGCAGTTTGAGTAGGGGTTACGAGCAGTACTTC.

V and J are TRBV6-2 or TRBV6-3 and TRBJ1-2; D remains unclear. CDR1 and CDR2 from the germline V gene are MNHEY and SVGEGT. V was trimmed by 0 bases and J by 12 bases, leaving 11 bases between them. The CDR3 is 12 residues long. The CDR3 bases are TGTGCCAGCAGTTACTCGGGGAAGGATGACACCTTC. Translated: CASSYSGKDDTF.

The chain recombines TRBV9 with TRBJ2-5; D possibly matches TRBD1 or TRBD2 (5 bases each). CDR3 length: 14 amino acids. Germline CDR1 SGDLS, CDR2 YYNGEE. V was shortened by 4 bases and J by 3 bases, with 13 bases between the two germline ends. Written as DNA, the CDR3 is TGTGCCAGCAGCTCCCGGGACGCGAAAGAGACCCAGTACTTC. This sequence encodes CASSSRDAKETQYF.

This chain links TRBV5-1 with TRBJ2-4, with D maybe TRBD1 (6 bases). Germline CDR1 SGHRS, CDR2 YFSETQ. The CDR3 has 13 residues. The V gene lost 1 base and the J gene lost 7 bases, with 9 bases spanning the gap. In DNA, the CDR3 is TGCGCCAGCAGCTTGAACCAGGGGAACATTCAGTACTTC. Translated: CASSLNQGNIQYF.

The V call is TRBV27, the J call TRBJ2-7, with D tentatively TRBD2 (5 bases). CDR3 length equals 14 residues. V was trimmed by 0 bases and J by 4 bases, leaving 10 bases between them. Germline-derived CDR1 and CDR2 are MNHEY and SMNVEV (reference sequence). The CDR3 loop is CASSLSPGEYEQYF. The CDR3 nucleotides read TGTGCCAGCAGTTTATCCCCCGGGGAGTACGAGCAGTACTTC.

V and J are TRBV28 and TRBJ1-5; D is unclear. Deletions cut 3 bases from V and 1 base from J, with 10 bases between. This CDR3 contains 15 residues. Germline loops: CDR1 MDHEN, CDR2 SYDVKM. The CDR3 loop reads CASSFVAASNQPQHF. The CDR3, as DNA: TGTGCCAGCAGTTTTGTGGCAGCCAGCAATCAGCCCCAGCATTTT.

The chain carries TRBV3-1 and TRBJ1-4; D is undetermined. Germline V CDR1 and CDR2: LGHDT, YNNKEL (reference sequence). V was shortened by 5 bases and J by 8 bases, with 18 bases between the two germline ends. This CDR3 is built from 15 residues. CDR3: CASSSYSGIKEKLFF. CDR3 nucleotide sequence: TGTGCCAGCAGCTCCTACAGCGGAATTAAGGAAAAACTGTTTTTT.

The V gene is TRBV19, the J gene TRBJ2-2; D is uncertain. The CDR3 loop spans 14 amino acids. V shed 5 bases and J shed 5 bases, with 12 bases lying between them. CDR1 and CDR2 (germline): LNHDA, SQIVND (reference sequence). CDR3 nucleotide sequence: TGTGCCAGTAGTCTTAACAAACTTACCGGGGAGCTGTTTTTT. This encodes CASSLNKLTGELFF.

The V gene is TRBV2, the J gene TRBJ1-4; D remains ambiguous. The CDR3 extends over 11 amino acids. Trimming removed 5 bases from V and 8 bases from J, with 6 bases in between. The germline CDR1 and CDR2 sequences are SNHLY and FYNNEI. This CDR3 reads CASSTIEKLFF. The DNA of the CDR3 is TGTGCCAGCAGTACAATCGAAAAACTGTTTTTT.

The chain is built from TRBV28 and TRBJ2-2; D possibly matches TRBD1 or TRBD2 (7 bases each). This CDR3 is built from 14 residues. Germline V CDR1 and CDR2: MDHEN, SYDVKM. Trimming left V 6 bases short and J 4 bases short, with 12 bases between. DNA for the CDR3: TGTGCCAGCAGCCCAGGGGGGGTCACCGGGGAGCTGTTTTTT. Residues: CASSPGGVTGELFF.